This TCR beta chain comes out of a study of shared clonotypes between healthy human individuals. V was trimmed by 0 bases and J by 2 bases, leaving 9 bases between them. Germline loops: CDR1 SGDLS, CDR2 YYNGEE. CDR3 length equals 15 residues. Assay execution took place at the deep level. The assay was immunoSEQ multiplex PCR, and TCRdb's table has in-frame clones only and misses some. The sample consists of about 460,000 clones, approximately 77% of them appearing once. Sample: PBMCs. The receptor was derived from a woman in her thirties or forties in good health. Some clones in this sample may be carry-over from other donors' samples. This chain joins TRBV9 and TRBJ2-1; D ambiguous. CDR3 amino acids: CASSVGLGTYNEQFF. CDR3 DNA: TGTGCCAGCAGCGTAGGACTTGGTACCTACAATGAGCAGTTCTTC.